This T cell receptor (beta chain) was obtained from a study of regulatory and conventional T cells in RAG deficiency. Study conclusions and caveats: Patient subsets had shorter CDR3s; Omenn Treg-Tconv overlap exceeded 85%. Omenn syndrome and CID/AS patients had roughly 100-fold fewer unique Treg TCR beta sequences, versus roughly 10-fold elsewhere. Shannon entropy was markedly lower and Simpson indices higher in RAG-deficient patients than control T-cell subsets.

Blood CD4+ CD25-low CD127-high conventional T cells supplied the genomic DNA template. The method was immunoSEQ multiplex PCR; TCRdb's version includes in-frame clones alone and lacks a portion of them. Of approximately 35,000 clones detected, 70% to 80% appear once; the ten largest clones hold around 3.4%. Remarks on this clone: The antigen remains undetermined.

The sample also formed part of further work on regulatory T cells. That source notes: The PCR used 52 TRBV and 13 TRBJ primers. In patients, unique TRB V-J pairs were restricted and V/J usage skewed, especially in Tregs.

The sample was CD4+ effector T cells sorted from blood. The TCR comes from a human donor in good health.

The CDR3 is CASSTGGSRSEKLFF. CDR3 nucleotides: TGCGCCAGCAGCACCGGGGGCTCTCGGAGTGAAAAACTGTTTTTT. The chain links TRBV5-1 to TRBJ1-4; perhaps TRBD1 as D (6 bases). V was pared by 4 bases and J by 7 bases, with 17 bases between. CDR1 is SGHRS and CDR2 is YFSETQ in the germline V gene. This CDR3 is 15 amino acids long.